These 27 T cell receptor beta chains originate from one sample sequenced in a study of glioma-infiltrating T cells (dated by TCRdb to 2016 to 2018). The listed sequencing device is Illumina MiSeq. The iRepertoire nested amplicon-rescue multiplex PCR (arm-PCR) platform was used to amplify TCR alpha and beta CDR3 regions from RNA. The public reads were run again by TCRdb, first through fastp at Q25 and then through MiXCR, and only productive beta chains were kept. Each CDR3 protein gets just one entry, which takes the most common genes and DNA from the rows behind it. In all, the sample holds approximately 400,000 distinct CDR3 sequences, and roughly 41% of those were seen once. The top ten hold 9.5% to 15% of the sample. What was sequenced was glioma tissue, nonneoplastic brain tissue, or PBMCs (not recorded which). These receptors all stem from a human donor with low-grade glioma or glioblastoma, undergoing nonglioma brain surgery, or in good health (not recorded which).

The rearrangement uses TRBV7-9 and TRBJ1-2, with D possibly being TRBD1 (5 bases). CDR1 and CDR2 from the germline V gene are SEHNR and FQNEAQ (reference sequence). CDR3 length: 14 amino acids. V shed 1 base and J shed 6 bases, with 12 bases lying between them. CDR3 loop: CASSLGPGYHGYTF. The DNA for the CDR3 is TGTGCCAGCAGCTTAGGTCCAGGGTACCATGGCTACACCTTC.

A word on this clonotype: This may be a read error: a much more frequent sequence differs by one nucleotide. The chain employs TRBV6-1 and TRBJ1-2; D unclear. The CDR3 length is 14 residues. Germline V gene lookup returns CDR1 MNHNS and CDR2 SASEGT. CDR3 region: CASSQAPRNYGYTF. In DNA form, the CDR3 reads TGTGCCAGCAGTCAAGCCCCCAGGAACTATGGCTACACCTTC.

The V call is TRBV7-8, the J call TRBJ2-1; 14 bases are a match to TRBD2. The ends lost 5 bases at V and 2 bases at J; junction bases unmatched: 2. The CDR3 has 16 amino acids. The germline V gene has CDR1 SGHVS and CDR2 FQNEAQ. CDR3 in amino acids: CASSMGLAGAYNEQFF. The CDR3 DNA is TGTGCCAGCAGCATGGGACTAGCGGGAGCCTACAATGAGCAGTTCTTC.

The chain uses TRBV6-5 and TRBJ2-7; the D is unclear. The CDR3 spans 14 residues. The germline gives CDR1 MNHEY, CDR2 SVGAGI. With 2 bases removed from V and 4 bases from J, the gap between germline ends came to 12 bases. The CDR3: CASSYGVEAYEQYF. DNA of the CDR3: TGTGCCAGCAGTTACGGGGTTGAAGCGTACGAGCAGTACTTC.

Worth noting for this clonotype: This may arise from a read error, as a much more abundant clone is one base away. The CDR3 DNA follows: TGTGCCAGCAGTTTATCTGAGGGGTTGAAGCAGTACTTC. Translation gives CASSLSEGLKQYF. The chain couples TRBV7-2 to TRBJ2-7; perhaps D is TRBD1 or TRBD2 (5 bases each). V was cut by 6 bases and J by 8 bases, with 17 bases left in between. Germline values: CDR1 SGHTA, CDR2 FQGNSA. The CDR3 spans 13 residues.

CDR3 sequence: CASSMEGLAGGYNEQFF. The CDR3 DNA reads as TGTGCCAGCAGCATGGAGGGGCTAGCGGGAGGATACAATGAGCAGTTCTTC. The genes are TRBV7-2 and TRBJ2-1, with 11 nucleotides matching TRBD2. There are 17 residues in the CDR3. Germline assignment: CDR1 SGHTA and CDR2 FQGNSA. The junction had 10 bases not matched to a gene; V was cut back by 5 bases and J by 4 bases.

There are many counts of this clonotype. The chain links TRBV6-1 to TRBJ2-1; D could derive from TRBD1 or TRBD2 (5 bases each). Germline loops: CDR1 MNHNS, CDR2 SASEGT. The V end was cut by 7 bases, the J end by 0 bases, with 13 bases between. This CDR3 contains 15 residues. CDR3 sequence reads: CASIGTPGSYNEQFF. The CDR3 DNA sequence: TGTGCCAGCATTGGGACCCCGGGCTCCTACAATGAGCAGTTCTTC.

This clonotype was detected only a few times. This rearrangement joins TRBV7-2 to TRBJ2-3, with D possibly matching TRBD2 (5 bases). Germline V gives CDR1 SGHTA, CDR2 FQGNSA. Between the trimmed V and J ends, which lost 3 bases and 2 bases, there was a span of 9 bases. This CDR3 is built from 14 residues. In nucleotides, the CDR3 is TGTGCCAGCAGCTTCGGAGGTATCACAGATACGCAGTATTTT. This codes for CASSFGGITDTQYF.

As regards this clonotype: A single base separates this from a much larger clone, so it may be a read error. V and J are TRBV6-2 or TRBV6-3 and TRBJ1-2, with a possible D match to TRBD1 (5 bases). The germline V and J ends were trimmed by 1 base and 6 bases, with 9 bases remaining between them. The CDR3 has 13 residues. Germline loops: CDR1 MNHEY, CDR2 SVGEGT. This chain's CDR3 is CASSYCTGDGYTF. CDR3 nucleotide sequence: TGTGCCAGCAGTTACTGTACAGGTGATGGCTACACCTTC.

This clonotype was seen repeatedly, ten times or more. The chain joins TRBV28 to TRBJ1-5, with D tentatively TRBD1 (6 bases). Trimming removed 5 bases at V and 4 bases at J, with 12 bases between. The germline V gene has CDR1 MDHEN and CDR2 SYDVKM. This CDR3 contains 14 residues. The CDR3 DNA is TGTGCCAGCAGTATTGGAGGGGGTAATCAGCCCCAGCATTTT. This codes for CASSIGGGNQPQHF. The full variable domain, its missing parts supplied by reference TRBV28 and TRBJ1-5, is DVKVTQSSRYLVKRTGEKVFLECVQDMDHENMFWYRQDPGLGLRLIYFSYDVKMKEKGDIPEGYSVSREKKERFSLILESASTNQTSMYLCASSIGGGNQPQHFGDGTRLSIL.

This chain connects TRBV5-1 to TRBJ2-3, with D perhaps matching TRBD1 (5 bases). The V gene's germline CDR1 is SGHRS and CDR2 YFSETQ. The CDR3 runs 16 residues. V was pared by 0 bases and J by 8 bases, with 19 bases between. The CDR3 nucleotides are TGCGCCAGCAGCTTGGAATATGGGGCCCTCTCGGGTACGCAGTATTTT. Translation gives CASSLEYGALSGTQYF.

V and J are TRBV27 and TRBJ2-1; D ambiguous. The CDR3 runs to 14 residues. With 6 bases removed from V and 4 bases from J, the gap between germline ends came to 13 bases. Germline V gives CDR1 MNHEY, CDR2 SMNVEV (reference sequence). CDR3 sequence (DNA): TGTGCCAGCAGCGTAGTGGGCCTGTACAATGAGCAGTTCTTC. It codes for CASSVVGLYNEQFF.

The gene calls are TRBV4-1 and TRBJ2-7; weak D call: TRBD2 (6 bases). The CDR3 covers 16 residues. Germline lookup yields CDR1 MGHRA and CDR2 YSYEKL. V lost 4 bases to trimming and J lost 1 base, with 17 bases between them. The CDR3 bases are TGCGCCAGCAGCCCAACACCTGGGGGGTTTTCCTACGAGCAGTACTTC. Protein sequence: CASSPTPGGFSYEQYF.

A remark on this clonotype: A read error may explain this, as a much larger clone is one base away. The V and J genes are TRBV20-1 and TRBJ2-3; no firm D call. V shed 3 bases and J shed 6 bases, with 13 bases lying between them. The CDR3 contains 13 residues. CDR1 and CDR2 from the germline V gene are DFQATT and SNEGSKA (reference sequence). The CDR3 sequence is CSARDPLRDTQYF. The CDR3 DNA reads as TGCAGTGCTAGGGATCCGTTGAGGGATACGCAGTATTTT.

Of note for this clonotype: An end of the junction does not agree with germline; a read error may underlie this. The chain combines TRBV7-2 with TRBJ2-5, with TRBD2 matching over 7 bases. Germline CDR1 is SGHTA and CDR2 is FQGNSA. This CDR3 has 15 residues. CDR3 sequence reads: CASTLFAGVQETQYF. The CDR3 region has the DNA TGTGCCAGCACCTTATTCGCGGGGGTCCAAGAGACCCAGTACTTC.

The chain couples TRBV11-2 to TRBJ1-1; the D gene is possibly TRBD1 (6 bases). The germline gives CDR1 SGHAT, CDR2 FQNNGV. With 5 bases removed from V and 0 bases from J, the gap between germline ends came to 22 bases. The CDR3 loop spans 18 amino acids. In DNA, the CDR3 is TGTGCCAGCAGCCGATCGTGGGCAGGGGCCTACATGAACACTGAAGCTTTCTTT. Encoded protein: CASSRSWAGAYMNTEAFF.

J is TRBJ2-1 and V is TRBV6-2 or TRBV6-3, with 11 bases that match TRBD2. The CDR3 spans 15 residues. The ends lost 4 bases at V and 3 bases at J; junction bases unmatched: 2. Germline-derived CDR1 and CDR2 are MNHEY and SVGEGT. The DNA for the CDR3 is TGTGCCAGCAGTTGGACTAGCGGGCTCTACAATGAGCAGTTCTTC. Translated: CASSWTSGLYNEQFF.

Note on this clonotype: A read error is possible here, since a much larger clone lies one base away. The gene calls are TRBV27 and TRBJ2-1; D is perhaps TRBD2 (5 bases). The CDR3 spans 13 residues. V was cut by 4 bases and J by 6 bases, with 10 bases left in between. In germline, CDR1 is MNHEY, CDR2 SMNVEV (reference sequence). The CDR3 loop reads CASSSGLTNEQFF. CDR3 bases: TGTGCCAGCAGTTCAGGACTTACCAATGAGCAGTTCTTC.

V usage is TRBV12-3 or TRBV12-4 and J usage is TRBJ1-5; possible D gene TRBD1, 6 bases. V lost 2 bases and J 2 bases, leaving 13 bases between the germline ends. The CDR3 spans 16 residues. CDR3 coding DNA: TGTGCCAGCAGTTTATGGCGGCCAGGGGGCAATCAGCCCCAGCATTTT. Encoded protein: CASSLWRPGGNQPQHF.

This clonotype was detected once. The conserved phenylalanine or tryptophan normally closing the CDR3 is absent here, so this likely arose from a read error. The chain combines TRBV20-1 with TRBJ1-2, with 7 bases aligning to TRBD1. The CDR3 has 15 amino acids. V lost 1 base and J lost 0; bases outside the gene matches: 5. The germline V gene encodes CDR1 DFQATT and CDR2 SNEGSKA (reference sequence). The CDR3 sequence: CSARGTGDTNYGYTS. The CDR3 DNA follows: TGCAGTGCTAGAGGGACAGGAGATACTAACTATGGCTACACCTCC.

This clonotype was recorded at least ten times. This chain links TRBV20-1 with TRBJ2-3; D ambiguous. V lost 6 bases and J lost 6, with 10 bases in between. Germline CDR1 DFQATT, CDR2 SNEGSKA (reference sequence). CDR3 length: 11 amino acids. The CDR3 protein is CSATPQDTQYF. CDR3 coding DNA: TGCAGTGCCACCCCTCAGGATACGCAGTATTTT.

The chain joins TRBV7-3 to TRBJ1-1; D not certain. This CDR3 spans 13 amino acids. Trimming stripped 8 bases from V and 2 bases from J, with 12 bases between. CDR1 SGHTA and CDR2 FQGTGA come from the germline V gene. The CDR3 is CASAEAANTEAFF. CDR3 DNA: TGTGCCAGCGCCGAGGCAGCAAACACTGAAGCTTTCTTT.

This clonotype was recorded many times. This chain uses TRBV3-1 with TRBJ2-3, with 11 bases lining up with TRBD2. J lost 0 bases, V lost 1 base, and 9 bases had no gene match. This CDR3 is 19 amino acids long. In germline, CDR1 is LGHDT, CDR2 YNNKEL (reference sequence). CDR3 sequence (DNA): TGTGCCAGCAGCCAAGTCTGGACTAGCGGGCCATACAGCACAGATACGCAGTATTTT. It specifies CASSQVWTSGPYSTDTQYF.

V usage is TRBV4-1 and J usage is TRBJ2-5; the D gene is possibly TRBD2 (5 bases). Germline V gene data show CDR1 as MGHRA and CDR2 as YSYEKL. The CDR3 consists of 18 residues. Trimming cost V 4 bases and J 1 base, with 22 bases left between them. CDR3: CASSLEPLAQAFQETQYF. As DNA, the CDR3 is TGCGCCAGCAGCCTCGAGCCCCTAGCTCAGGCTTTCCAAGAGACCCAGTACTTC.

The chain has TRBV5-5 and TRBJ2-2; 8 bases line up with TRBD2. CDR1 SGHKS and CDR2 YYEKEE come from the germline V gene (reference sequence). The V gene end was trimmed by 1 base and the J gene end by 4 bases; junction bases not matched to a gene: 9. This CDR3 is 17 amino acids long. CDR3 sequence: CASSLRARLASTGELFF. CDR3 nucleotide sequence: TGTGCCAGCAGCTTGCGGGCACGACTAGCGAGCACCGGGGAGCTGTTTTTT.

This clonotype has a handful of counts. J is TRBJ2-5 and V is TRBV7-6; 11 bases fit TRBD2. Per germline, CDR1 SGHVS and CDR2 FNYEAQ. V shed 1 base, J shed 2 bases, and the junction held 3 bases outside the gene matches. The CDR3 is made up of 16 amino acids. The CDR3 coding sequence is TGTGCCAGCAGCTTAGGGGGGACTAGCGGACAAGAGACCCAGTACTTC. It translates to CASSLGGTSGQETQYF.

This clonotype was detected only once. The V call is TRBV5-1, the J call TRBJ1-5, with 7 nucleotides matching TRBD1. The CDR3 totals 16 residues. Losses at the gene ends were 0 bases for V and 2 bases for J; bases not matched to a gene: 5. CDR1 is SGHRS and CDR2 is YFSETQ in the germline V gene. CDR3 sequence reads: CASSLGQGGGNQPQHF. In nucleotides, the CDR3 is TGCGCCAGCAGCTTGGGGCAGGGGGGCGGCAATCAGCCCCAGCATTTT.